Listed here are 10 T cell receptor beta chains from one sample, sequenced in a study of neurological immune-mediated disorders. TCRdb re-analysed the 5' RACE reads in MiXCR, keeping a single row per CDR3 protein. Among 84,000 or so distinct CDR3 sequences, roughly 4.5% were seen once, and the ten largest hold 5.7%. The time point here: longitudinal time-point 3. Sequenced material: PBMCs. The receptors here all came from a woman in her fifties or sixties with multiple sclerosis.

The sample holds many counts of this clonotype. The rearrangement links TRBV25-1 to TRBJ2-7, with 11 bases aligning to TRBD1. This CDR3 has 15 amino acids. Germline lookup yields CDR1 MGHDK and CDR2 SYGVNS. V shed 2 bases, J shed 3 bases, and the junction held 3 bases outside the gene matches. The CDR3 bases are TGTGCCAGCAGTGAACCCGGGACAGGGGGCTACGAGCAGTACTTC. Amino acids: CASSEPGTGGYEQYF.

Many counts were recorded for this clonotype. Here the CDR3 DNA reads TGTGCCAGCAGTTTCCCTGGGTCCCACTCTGGAAACACCATATATTTT. It specifies CASSFPGSHSGNTIYF. The rearrangement links TRBV12-3 or TRBV12-4 to TRBJ1-3; no reliable D call. Trimming removed 3 bases at V and 0 bases at J, with 12 bases between. The CDR3 has 16 amino acids.

The sample holds many counts of this clonotype. The gene calls are TRBV12-3 or TRBV12-4 and TRBJ1-6, with a possible D match to TRBD1 (5 bases). There are 13 residues in the CDR3. V dropped 5 bases and J dropped 9 bases, with 11 bases sitting between them. The CDR3 here is CASSPGWGSPLHF. In DNA, the CDR3 is TGTGCCAGCAGTCCAGGGTGGGGTTCACCCCTCCACTTT.

This clonotype was seen many times. V usage is TRBV28 and J usage is TRBJ2-7; 8 bases align to TRBD2. CDR1 is MDHEN and CDR2 is SYDVKM in the germline V gene. Trimming cost V 5 bases and J 4 bases; bases outside gene matches: 10. The CDR3 covers 15 residues. Here the CDR3 DNA reads TGTGCCAGCAGTACCCCTGCGGGGGGCTCGTACGAGCAGTACTTC. Amino acids: CASSTPAGGSYEQYF.

This clonotype came up a few times. The chain links TRBV14 to TRBJ1-1, with D possibly TRBD1 on 5 matching bases. The germline gives CDR1 SGHDN, CDR2 FVKESK. The germline V and J ends were trimmed by 4 bases and 4 bases, with 16 bases remaining between them. CDR3 length: 15 residues. CDR3 residues: CASSRRQSSSTEAFF. The CDR3 DNA sequence: TGTGCCAGCAGCCGCAGACAGTCTTCTAGCACTGAAGCTTTCTTT.

This clonotype was observed at least ten times. The gene calls are TRBV5-1 and TRBJ2-1; 9 nucleotides match TRBD1. The CDR3 is 15 residues long. Trimming at V came to 4 bases and at J to 8 bases, leaving 10 bases not matched to a gene. CDR1 and CDR2 (germline): SGHRS, YFSETQ. Here the CDR3 DNA reads TGCGCCAGCAGCCCGCAAGGGACAGGGTTGCATGAGCAGTTCTTC. This gives the protein CASSPQGTGLHEQFF.

The table lists this clonotype with many counts. V and J are TRBV9 and TRBJ1-2; a weak D match, TRBD1 (5 bases). This CDR3 is 12 amino acids long. CDR1 and CDR2 (germline): SGDLS, YYNGEE. Trimming removed 2 bases at V and 8 bases at J, with 10 bases between. Written as DNA, the CDR3 is TGTGCCAGCAGCGTTGTTGAGGGGGGCTACACCTTC. Its protein is CASSVVEGGYTF.

This clonotype occurred many times. The gene calls are TRBV12-3 or TRBV12-4 and TRBJ1-6, with D possibly being TRBD1 (5 bases). V lost 1 base, J lost 9 bases, and 19 bases lay in between. This CDR3 is built from 17 residues. CDR3 in amino acids: CASSLGPWGMKVSPLHF. CDR3 nucleotides: TGTGCCAGCAGTTTAGGGCCCTGGGGCATGAAAGTTTCACCCCTCCACTTT.

This clonotype was seen many times. The rearrangement uses TRBV29-1 and TRBJ2-1; D gene uncertain. Germline V gene lookup returns CDR1 SQVTM and CDR2 ANQGSEA. The CDR3 is 10 residues long. Trimming stripped 6 bases from V and 5 bases from J, with 5 bases between. The CDR3 bases are TGCAGCGTCGCCAACAATGAGCAGTTCTTC. Amino acid sequence: CSVANNEQFF.

V and J are TRBV6-2 or TRBV6-3 and TRBJ1-4, with D possibly TRBD1 on 5 matching bases. The CDR3 loop spans 13 amino acids. Trimming took 7 bases from V and 7 from J, leaving 13 bases between them. CDR1 and CDR2 (germline): MNHEY, SVGEGT. This chain's CDR3 is CASIRTLGEKLFF. The CDR3 DNA is TGTGCCAGCATTCGGACATTAGGTGAAAAACTGTTTTTT.